This passage covers 23 T cell receptor beta chains from one sample sequenced in a study of immune cell composition in non-small cell lung cancer. Sequencing used immunoSEQ multiplex PCR; TCRdb keeps in-frame clones, though not all of them. The table includes approximately 6,000 clones, about 72% detected once. Normal lung sampling was at least 3 cm from the tumour, as distant as possible. Material for sequencing was non-adjacent lung tissue. Receptor source: a human donor with non-small cell lung cancer.

The chain links TRBV27 to TRBJ2-2, with 9 bases fitting TRBD2. Per the germline V gene, CDR1 is MNHEY and CDR2 is SMNVEV (reference sequence). The CDR3 covers 18 residues. V shed 1 base, J shed 0 bases, and the junction held 6 bases outside the gene matches. CDR3 nucleotide sequence: TGTGCCAGCAGTTTATGGGGTAGCGGGGGTCCGAACACCGGGGAGCTGTTTTTT. Translated, it gives CASSLWGSGGPNTGELFF.

The chain has TRBV9 and TRBJ2-1, with D tentatively TRBD2 (5 bases). V lost 0 bases and J lost 9, with 7 bases in between. Germline loops: CDR1 SGDLS, CDR2 YYNGEE. The CDR3 extends over 12 amino acids. The CDR3 loop is CASSVARGEQFF. The CDR3 region has the DNA TGTGCCAGCAGCGTAGCTCGGGGTGAGCAGTTCTTC.

The CDR3, as DNA: TGTGCCAGCAGTGATCAGTCGGGATCCTACAATGAGCAGTTCTTC. Residues: CASSDQSGSYNEQFF. The chain has TRBV2 and TRBJ2-1, with D maybe TRBD2 (5 bases). Germline V gene lookup returns CDR1 SNHLY and CDR2 FYNNEI. The V end lost 3 bases, the J end lost 1 base, and 10 bases lay between the germline ends. The CDR3 is made up of 15 amino acids.

This clone qualifies as medium-sized. This chain links TRBV5-4 with TRBJ1-1; 7 nucleotides agree with TRBD1. V was clipped by 4 bases and J by 1 base; unmatched bases: 10. This CDR3 comprises 16 residues. The V gene's germline CDR1 is SGHNT and CDR2 YYREEE (reference sequence). CDR3 bases: TGTGCCAGCAGCCGGACAGGCGGGGATTGGAACACTGAAGCTTTCTTT. Protein sequence: CASSRTGGDWNTEAFF.

The rearrangement links TRBV29-1 to TRBJ2-7, with TRBD1 matching 8 bases. The CDR3 sequence is 12 residues long. Per germline, CDR1 SQVTM and CDR2 ANQGSEA. The junction had 6 bases not matched to a gene; V was cut back by 8 bases and J by 3 bases. The CDR3 is CSTTGQDYEQYF. The DNA of the CDR3 is TGCAGCACGACGGGACAGGACTACGAGCAGTACTTC.

This chain links TRBV5-6 with TRBJ2-3; 8 nucleotides line up with TRBD2. Trimming at V came to 4 bases and at J to 4 bases, leaving 14 bases not matched to a gene. Germline lookup yields CDR1 SGHDT and CDR2 YYEEEE. This CDR3 is built from 17 residues. This CDR3 reads CASSPIGSGEIPDTQYF. CDR3 sequence (DNA): TGTGCCAGCAGCCCCATAGGTAGCGGGGAAATACCAGATACGCAGTATTTT.

The chain couples TRBV5-1 to TRBJ2-3, with D perhaps TRBD2 (6 bases). V dropped 9 bases and J dropped 4 bases, with 15 bases sitting between them. The CDR3 is made up of 13 amino acids. From germline, CDR1 is SGHRS and CDR2 YFSETQ. CDR3 amino acids: CATGDGVSDTQYF. The CDR3 coding sequence is TGCGCCACGGGGGACGGCGTTTCAGATACGCAGTATTTT.

By share of the sample, this clone is medium-sized. V and J are TRBV19 and TRBJ2-7, with TRBD2 as a possible D gene (6 bases). The V end was cut by 6 bases, the J end by 2 bases, with 11 bases between. This CDR3 contains 13 residues. Germline lookup yields CDR1 LNHDA and CDR2 SQIVND (reference sequence). The CDR3 sequence is CASSPGGTYEQYF. DNA of the CDR3: TGTGCCAGTAGCCCCGGGGGAACCTACGAGCAGTACTTC.

The gene calls are TRBV28 and TRBJ2-4; the D gene is possibly TRBD1 (6 bases). Germline V gene sequence: CDR1 MDHEN, CDR2 SYDVKM. The CDR3 contains 14 residues. Trimming stripped 5 bases from V and 6 bases from J, with 14 bases between. In nucleotides, the CDR3 is TGTGCCAGCAGTCCAGGGGTGAAAGGAAACATTCAGTACTTC. Amino acids: CASSPGVKGNIQYF.

V is TRBV14 and J is TRBJ2-1; TRBD2 matches 7 bases. CDR1 and CDR2 from the germline V gene are SGHDN and FVKESK. The CDR3 length is 13 residues. Trimming at V came to 4 bases and at J to 9 bases, leaving 6 bases not matched to a gene. DNA for the CDR3: TGTGCCAGCAGCCTCCAGACTAGCCCTGAGCAGTTCTTC. Translating gives CASSLQTSPEQFF.

This chain joins TRBV7-3 and TRBJ2-5; 8 bases fit TRBD2. Per germline, CDR1 SGHTA and CDR2 FQGTGA. The CDR3 runs to 15 residues. V lost 1 base to trimming and J lost 2 bases; unmatched junction nucleotides: 3. In nucleotides, the CDR3 is TGTGCCAGCAGCTTAATAGCGGGGAAACAAGAGACCCAGTACTTC. Translation: CASSLIAGKQETQYF. The variable domain in full, with the rest retrieved from reference TRBV7-3 and TRBJ2-5, is GAGVSQTPSNKVTEKGKYVELRCDPISGHTALYWYRQSLGQGPEFLIYFQGTGAADDSGLPNDRFFAVRPEGSVSTLKIQRTERGDSAVYLCASSLIAGKQETQYFGPGTRLLVL.

This rearrangement joins TRBV2 to TRBJ1-5; a weak D match, TRBD1 (5 bases). CDR3 size: 14 residues. Trimming took off 4 bases at V and 4 bases at J, with 11 bases between the two ends. Per the germline V gene, CDR1 is SNHLY and CDR2 is FYNNEI. CDR3 bases: TGTGCCAGCAGTGCGGGGGGAGAGAATCAGCCCCAGCATTTT. This translates into CASSAGGENQPQHF.

The rearrangement links TRBV7-9 to TRBJ1-5, with D maybe TRBD1 (6 bases). Trimming took off 5 bases at V and 7 bases at J, with 18 bases between the two ends. The CDR3 is 15 residues long. Looked up from germline, CDR1 is SEHNR and CDR2 is FQNEAQ (reference sequence). The CDR3 spells CASSQTGPGSQPQHF. CDR3 coding DNA: TGTGCCAGCAGCCAGACAGGTCCGGGAAGCCAGCCCCAGCATTTT.

The chain joins TRBV11-3 to TRBJ2-7; possibly TRBD2 for D (5 bases). The germline V gene has CDR1 SGHNT and CDR2 YENEEA. The CDR3 totals 13 residues. With 8 bases removed from V and 0 bases from J, the gap between germline ends came to 11 bases. The CDR3 bases are TGTGCCAGCGTCGGGGATTACTCCTACGAGCAGTACTTC. As protein: CASVGDYSYEQYF.

The chain has TRBV29-1 and TRBJ2-7; D gene unclear. From germline, CDR1 is SQVTM and CDR2 ANQGSEA. Trimming cost V 7 bases and J 0 bases, with 10 bases left between them. This CDR3 is 12 amino acids long. In DNA form, the CDR3 reads TGCAGCGCTGCGGTGGACTCCTACGAGCAGTACTTC. As protein: CSAAVDSYEQYF.

This rearrangement joins TRBV30 to TRBJ2-7, with 9 bases matching TRBD1. The V gene's germline CDR1 is GTSNPN and CDR2 SVGIG (reference sequence). The CDR3 is 13 residues long. The V and J ends lost 5 bases and 5 bases, in that order; junction bases with no gene match: 7. The CDR3 loop is CAWARDREDEQYF. The DNA of the CDR3 is TGTGCCTGGGCCCGGGACAGGGAGGACGAGCAGTACTTC.

The sample holds one count of this clone. The V and J genes are TRBV27 and TRBJ1-2; 9 bases match TRBD1. This CDR3 contains 15 residues. Looked up from germline, CDR1 is MNHEY and CDR2 is SMNVEV (reference sequence). With V trimmed by 4 bases and J by 4 bases, 7 bases remained unmatched. For the CDR3, the DNA is TGTGCCAGCAGTTCGCTGGACAGGGGAGGCTATGGCTACACCTTC. Protein: CASSSLDRGGYGYTF.

The V and J genes are TRBV7-9 and TRBJ1-5; 10 bases map to TRBD1. The junction had 5 bases not matched to a gene; V was cut back by 4 bases and J by 5 bases. The V gene's germline CDR1 is SEHNR and CDR2 FQNEAQ (reference sequence). CDR3 length: 15 residues. In DNA form, the CDR3 reads TGTGCCAGCAGCTCCTCGGGACAGGGGTATCAGCCCCAGCATTTT. Amino acid sequence: CASSSSGQGYQPQHF.

The rearrangement uses TRBV7-2 and TRBJ2-7; TRBD2 might be the D (6 bases). The CDR3 runs 15 residues. V lost 0 bases and J 2 bases, leaving 11 bases between the germline ends. Germline V gene lookup returns CDR1 SGHTA and CDR2 FQGNSA. The CDR3 DNA reads TGTGCCAGCAGCTTAGCTAGCGGTTCAGCCTACGAGCAGTACTTC. Translation gives CASSLASGSAYEQYF.

This chain connects TRBV7-2 to TRBJ2-7; the D gene could be TRBD1 or TRBD2 (5 bases each). CDR3 length equals 15 residues. The germline gives CDR1 SGHTA, CDR2 FQGNSA. The ends were cut back, 5 bases at V and 2 bases at J, with 16 bases in the middle. CDR3 nucleotides: TGTGCCAGCAGCATAGAGGGGCAGGACGCCTACGAGCAGTACTTC. As protein: CASSIEGQDAYEQYF. The variable domain in full, completed from reference TRBV7-2 and TRBJ2-7, reads GAGVSQSPSNKVTEKGKDVELRCDPISGHTALYWYRQSLGQGLEFLIYFQGNSAPDKSGLPSDRFSAERTGGSVSTLTIQRTQQEDSAVYLCASSIEGQDAYEQYFGPGTRLTVT.

On this clone itself: The germline gene is not matched at one end of the junction; a read error may be the cause. This chain connects TRBV7-7 to TRBJ1-1; 8 bases are shared with TRBD1. Germline lookup yields CDR1 SSHAT and CDR2 FNYEAQ (reference sequence). The CDR3 is made up of 19 amino acids. CDR3 nucleotides: TGTGCTAGCAGCTTACGGGGGGACAGGTTACAAGTCATGAACACTGAAGCTTTCTTT. The encoded protein is CASSLRGDRLQVMNTEAFF.

The chain is built from TRBV7-2 and TRBJ2-3; the D gene is possibly TRBD2 (6 bases). The CDR3 has 17 residues. The V end lost 5 bases, the J end lost 0 bases, and 18 bases lay between the germline ends. Germline V CDR1 and CDR2: SGHTA, FQGNSA. The CDR3 nucleotides read TGTGCCAGCAGCCCTCCCCGGAGGGGCGGGAGCACAGATACGCAGTATTTT. Amino acids: CASSPPRRGGSTDTQYF.

This clone occurred a few times. CDR3 protein: CASSEQETEAFF. In DNA form, the CDR3 reads TGTGCCAGCAGCGAACAGGAGACTGAAGCTTTCTTT. J is TRBJ1-1 and V is TRBV7-9, with a possible D match to TRBD1 (5 bases). Trimming pared 5 bases from V and 5 bases from J, leaving 9 bases between. The CDR3 runs 12 residues. Germline V CDR1 and CDR2: SEHNR, FQNEAQ (reference sequence). The whole variable domain, remainder taken from reference TRBV7-9 and TRBJ1-1, is DTGVSQNPRHKITKRGQNVTFRCDPISEHNRLYWYRQTLGQGPEFLTYFQNEAQLEKSRLLSDRFSAERPKGSFSTLEIQRTEQGDSAMYLCASSEQETEAFFGQGTRLTVV.